The sequence of this T cell receptor (beta chain) was determined in a study of technical replicates of blood from four donors. The V and J ends lost 6 bases and 1 base, in that order; junction bases with no gene match: 8. The V gene's germline CDR1 is SNHLY and CDR2 FYNNEI. The CDR3 consists of 15 residues. Method: immunoSEQ multiplex PCR; TCRdb's copy keeps in-frame clones and lacks some. The sample records some 14,000 clones, 65% to 85% being singletons. This TCR derives from a human donor in good health. The chain uses TRBV2 and TRBJ1-1, with TRBD1 matching over 7 bases. Material for sequencing was PBMCs. The CDR3 here is CASSKEWTGNTEAFF. CDR3 coding DNA: TGTGCCAGCAGCAAGGAATGGACAGGGAACACTGAAGCTTTCTTT.